This entry describes one TCR beta chain. Splitting of CD4+ cells produced CD45RA+ naive and CD45RA-negative memory subsets. This entry belongs to a study of shared clonotypes between healthy human individuals. Produced via immunoSEQ multiplex PCR; TCRdb's table is partial and in-frame only. The sample carries about 2 million clones, over 85% recorded once. Trimming at V came to 0 bases and at J to 6 bases, leaving 4 bases not matched to a gene. Germline V gives CDR1 SGDLS, CDR2 YYNGEE. The CDR3 totals 14 residues. The sequencing sample was made of naive CD4+ T cells sorted from blood. Subset given: CD45RA+ positively selected. The chain links TRBV9 to TRBJ2-7; 9 nucleotides agree with TRBD2. The TCR comes from a man aged 18-30 years in good health. CDR3 sequence reads: CASSVAAGGREQYF. CDR3 in DNA: TGTGCCAGCAGCGTAGCAGCGGGGGGTCGCGAGCAGTACTTC.